This T cell receptor (beta chain) was identified in a study of Tregs in tolerant kidney transplant recipients. General observations from the study: Antigen-driven expansion was suggested because donor-specific Tregs expanded more than all Tregs in tolerant patients.

This clone was picked up one time. Antigen specificity is unknown. V gave up 0 bases and J gave up 1 base; unmatched junction bases: 1. This CDR3 spans 16 amino acids. From germline, CDR1 is SGHNT and CDR2 YENEEA. The table came from immunoSEQ multiplex PCR; TCRdb's copy has only in-frame clones and leaves some out. Of 50,000 to 85,000 clones listed, approximately 92% are singletons. This specimen consisted of CD8+ T cells from blood, obtained before the transplant. The chain carries TRBV11-3 and TRBJ2-4; 9 bases agree with TRBD2. This receptor was obtained from a human donor who received a combined kidney and bone marrow transplant. CDR3 sequence reads: CASSLDSGRAKNIQYF. CDR3 DNA sequence: TGTGCCAGCAGCTTAGACAGCGGGAGGGCCAAAAACATTCAGTACTTC. Complete variable domain (other parts from reference TRBV11-3 and TRBJ2-4): EAGVVQSPRYKIIEKKQPVAFWCNPISGHNTLYWYLQNLGQGPELLIRYENEEAVDDSQLPKDRFSAERLKGVDSTLKIQPAELGDSAVYLCASSLDSGRAKNIQYFGAGTRLSVL.